The clone carrying this T cell receptor (beta chain) was recorded a few times. The sample comes from a study of blood T cell repertoires in COVID-19. Study background: Nucleic acid was either cDNA or gDNA, and it came from T cells, B-cell-depleted T cells, or PBMCs.

The CDR3 totals 14 residues. Germline assignment: CDR1 LGHNA and CDR2 YNFKEQ. V was cut by 3 bases and J by 10 bases, with 19 bases left in between. Libraries were prepared by immunoSEQ multiplex PCR; TCRdb keeps only in-frame clonotypes and omits some of them. The sample has 300,000 to 350,000 clones, approximately 90% seen once. Seattle enrolled patients during active infection and tracked them longitudinally. V is TRBV4-2 and J is TRBJ2-7; the D gene is possibly TRBD2 (6 bases). This TCR was sampled from a man aged 30-40 years with COVID-19, enrolled during active disease. The sample taken for sequencing was peripheral blood. CDR3 coding DNA: TGTGCCAGCAGCCAGGACGCCGGGAGACTGGGCCAGTACTTC. It encodes CASSQDAGRLGQYF.